One and the same sample provided the 13 T cell receptor beta chains below, sequenced in a study of T cell repertoires in cytomegalovirus infection. One entry per CDR3 protein results from TCRdb running MiXCR on the reads. This table holds more than 500,000 distinct CDR3 sequences, 16% found once. The sample taken for sequencing was CD8+ T cells from PBMCs. The receptor set was obtained from a human donor in good health (CMV status not recorded). Some clones in this sample may be carry-over from other donors' samples.

In its sample, this clonotype was seen a few times. The chain carries TRBV20-1 and TRBJ2-1; D is unresolved. V lost 0 bases and J 0 bases, leaving 12 bases between the germline ends. The CDR3 covers 16 residues. Germline V gene sequence: CDR1 DFQATT, CDR2 SNEGSKA (reference sequence). CDR3 bases: TGCAGTGCTAGAGATTTCTCGCGTAACTCCTACAATGAGCAGTTCTTC. It is translated as CSARDFSRNSYNEQFF.

This clonotype was counted at least ten times. The genes are TRBV12-3 or TRBV12-4 and TRBJ2-7; unclear D gene. The CDR3 covers 17 residues. The ends were cut back, 5 bases at V and 3 bases at J, with 23 bases in the middle. CDR3 in amino acids: CASSRAWQPRPHYEQYF. DNA for the CDR3: TGTGCCAGCAGTCGAGCATGGCAGCCGCGTCCCCACTACGAGCAGTACTTC.

This clonotype was seen many times. The chain joins TRBV5-6 to TRBJ2-2, with 16 positions matching TRBD2. The CDR3 runs to 20 residues. Losses at the gene ends were 3 bases for V and 3 bases for J; bases not matched to a gene: 11. CDR1 is SGHDT and CDR2 is YYEEEE in the germline V gene. DNA for the CDR3: TGTGCCAGCAGCTCGGAACCGGGACTAGCGGGGGGGCGTTACACCGGGGAGCTGTTTTTT. Translating gives CASSSEPGLAGGRYTGELFF.

V gene TRBV13 combines with J gene TRBJ1-2; D gene unclear. Germline-derived CDR1 and CDR2 are PRHDT and FYEKMQ (reference sequence). CDR3 length: 16 amino acids. Deletions cut 4 bases from V and 8 bases from J, with 23 bases between. CDR3 in amino acids: CASSSRTLMVVLGYTF. The CDR3 DNA sequence: TGTGCCAGCAGCTCTCGGACCCTAATGGTAGTTCTAGGCTACACCTTC. Using reference TRBV13 and TRBJ1-2 for the parts outside the CDR3, the full variable domain is AAGVIQSPRHLIKEKRETATLKCYPIPRHDTVYWYQQGPGQDPQFLISFYEKMQSDKGSIPDRFSAQQFSDYHSELNMSSLELGDSALYFCASSSRTLMVVLGYTFGSGTRLTVV.

The chain joins TRBV19 to TRBJ1-5, with TRBD1 matching over 7 bases. The V gene end was trimmed by 4 bases and the J gene end by 4 bases; junction bases not matched to a gene: 7. This CDR3 is 15 amino acids long. From germline, CDR1 is LNHDA and CDR2 SQIVND (reference sequence). The CDR3 is CASSNSGGWNQPQHF. The DNA for the CDR3 is TGTGCCAGTAGTAACTCAGGGGGTTGGAATCAGCCCCAGCATTTT.

As for this clonotype: It may be a read error: a sequence one base away is much more abundant. The gene calls are TRBV12-3 or TRBV12-4 and TRBJ1-2; TRBD1 matches at 7 bases. This CDR3 has 13 residues. V was clipped by 4 bases and J by 10 bases; unmatched bases: 9. DNA of the CDR3: TGTGCCAGCAGTTCTGACAGGGCAAGTGTCTACACCTTC. Protein: CASSSDRASVYTF.

A few counts support this clonotype. The gene calls are TRBV10-3 and TRBJ2-7, with D perhaps TRBD1 (6 bases). The ends were cut back, 5 bases at V and 6 bases at J, with 11 bases in the middle. Germline V gives CDR1 ENHRY, CDR2 SYGVKD. The CDR3 contains 12 residues. The CDR3 coding sequence is TGTGCCATCAGTCCACAGGGAACCGAGCAGTACTTC. Translation gives CAISPQGTEQYF.

This clonotype was counted at least ten times. The gene calls are TRBV10-3 and TRBJ1-2; 8 nucleotides line up with TRBD1. The CDR3 runs to 16 residues. Losses at the gene ends were 0 bases for V and 7 bases for J; bases not matched to a gene: 10. Germline assignment: CDR1 ENHRY and CDR2 SYGVKD. As DNA, the CDR3 is TGTGCCATCAGTGAGTCGGGACAGGAACCGCGCAGTGGCTACACCTTC. Translating it yields CAISESGQEPRSGYTF.

This clonotype came up a few times. V usage is TRBV27 and J usage is TRBJ2-3, with TRBD2 matching over 7 bases. V shed 2 bases, J shed 4 bases, and the junction held 3 bases outside the gene matches. This CDR3 has 14 residues. The germline V gene encodes CDR1 MNHEY and CDR2 SMNVEV (reference sequence). The CDR3 region has the DNA TGTGCCAGCAGTTTAGCGGGAGTCGCAGATACGCAGTATTTT. This translates into CASSLAGVADTQYF.

With regard to this clonotype: A much larger clone lies one base from this, so it may be a read error. The chain couples TRBV7-3 to TRBJ2-5, with D maybe TRBD1 (5 bases). Per the germline V gene, CDR1 is SGHTA and CDR2 is FQGTGA. V was pared by 3 bases and J by 5 bases, with 10 bases between. CDR3 size: 13 residues. The CDR3 sequence: CASSFDSAETQYF. CDR3 nucleotide sequence: TGTGCCAGCAGCTTCGACAGTGCGGAGACCCAGTACTTC.

The J gene is TRBJ2-7, the V gene TRBV6-5; TRBD2 is a possible D gene (5 bases). The germline V gene encodes CDR1 MNHEY and CDR2 SVGAGI. Trimming took off 5 bases at V and 6 bases at J, with 20 bases between the two ends. CDR3 length: 15 amino acids. The CDR3 DNA sequence: TGTGCCAGCAGTCTGCTCGGGATTGGCCCCCTCGAGCAGTACTTC. It encodes CASSLLGIGPLEQYF.

There are a few counts of this clonotype. The chain recombines TRBV12-3 or TRBV12-4 with TRBJ2-7; no clear D. CDR3 length: 13 amino acids. Trimming took 7 bases from V and 3 from J, leaving 13 bases between them. CDR3 sequence: CASTDPGYYEQYF. The CDR3 region has the DNA TGTGCCAGCACGGATCCCGGATACTACGAGCAGTACTTC.

This clonotype was detected many times. V and J are TRBV7-8 and TRBJ2-1, with TRBD2 matching 10 bases. The length of the CDR3 is 13 residues. Losses at the gene ends were 7 bases for V and 12 bases for J; bases not matched to a gene: 9. The germline V gene encodes CDR1 SGHVS and CDR2 FQNEAQ. CDR3: CASTIAGGGVQFF. The DNA for the CDR3 is TGTGCCAGCACCATAGCGGGGGGAGGCGTGCAGTTCTTC.